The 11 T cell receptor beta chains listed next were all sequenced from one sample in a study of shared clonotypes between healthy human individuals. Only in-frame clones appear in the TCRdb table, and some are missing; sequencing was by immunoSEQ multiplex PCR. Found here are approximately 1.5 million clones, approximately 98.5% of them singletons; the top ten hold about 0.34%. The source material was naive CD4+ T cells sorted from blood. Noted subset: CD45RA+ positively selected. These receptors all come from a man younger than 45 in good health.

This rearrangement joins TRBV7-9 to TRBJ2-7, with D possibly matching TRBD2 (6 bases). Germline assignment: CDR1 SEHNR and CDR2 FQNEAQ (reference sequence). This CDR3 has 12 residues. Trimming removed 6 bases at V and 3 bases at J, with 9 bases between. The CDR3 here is CASSGGLYEQYF. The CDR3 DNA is TGTGCCAGCAGTGGGGGACTCTACGAGCAGTACTTC.

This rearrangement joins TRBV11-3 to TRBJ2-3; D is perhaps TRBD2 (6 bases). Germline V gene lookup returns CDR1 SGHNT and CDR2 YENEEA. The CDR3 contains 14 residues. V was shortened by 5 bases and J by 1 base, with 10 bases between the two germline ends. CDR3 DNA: TGTGCCAGCAGCCCCCCGGGGGGCACAGATACGCAGTATTTT. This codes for CASSPPGGTDTQYF.

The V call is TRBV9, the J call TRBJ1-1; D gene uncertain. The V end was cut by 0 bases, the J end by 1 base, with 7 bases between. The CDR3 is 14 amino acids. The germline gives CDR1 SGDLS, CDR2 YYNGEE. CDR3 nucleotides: TGTGCCAGCAGCGTAGATCCCAGGAACACTGAAGCTTTCTTT. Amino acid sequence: CASSVDPRNTEAFF.

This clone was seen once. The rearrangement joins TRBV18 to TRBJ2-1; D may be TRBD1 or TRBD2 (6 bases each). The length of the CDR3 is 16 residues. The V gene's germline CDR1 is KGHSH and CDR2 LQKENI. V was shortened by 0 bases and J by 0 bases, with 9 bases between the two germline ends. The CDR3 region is CASSPPGGASYNEQFF. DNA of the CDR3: TGTGCCAGCTCACCACCGGGGGGCGCCTCCTACAATGAGCAGTTCTTC. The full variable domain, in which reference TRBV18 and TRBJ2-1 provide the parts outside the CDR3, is NAGVMQNPRHLVRRRGQEARLRCSPMKGHSHVYWYRQLPEEGLKFMVYLQKENIIDESGMPKERFSAEFPKEGPSILRIQQVVRGDSAAYFCASSPPGGASYNEQFFGPGTRLTVL.

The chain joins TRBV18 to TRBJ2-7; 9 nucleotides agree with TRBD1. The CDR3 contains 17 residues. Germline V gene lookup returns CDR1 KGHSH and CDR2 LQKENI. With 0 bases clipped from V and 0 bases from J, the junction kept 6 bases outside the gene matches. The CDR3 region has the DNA TGTGCCAGCTCACCACCGTTGGGACAGGGCCTCTCCTACGAGCAGTACTTC. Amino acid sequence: CASSPPLGQGLSYEQYF.

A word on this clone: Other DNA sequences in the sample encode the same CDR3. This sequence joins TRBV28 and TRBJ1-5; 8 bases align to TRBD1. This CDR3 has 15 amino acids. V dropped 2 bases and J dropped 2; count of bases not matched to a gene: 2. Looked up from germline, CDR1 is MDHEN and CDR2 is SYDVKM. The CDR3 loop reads CASSLPGQGNQPQHF. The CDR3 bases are TGTGCCAGCAGTTTACCGGGACAGGGCAATCAGCCCCAGCATTTT.

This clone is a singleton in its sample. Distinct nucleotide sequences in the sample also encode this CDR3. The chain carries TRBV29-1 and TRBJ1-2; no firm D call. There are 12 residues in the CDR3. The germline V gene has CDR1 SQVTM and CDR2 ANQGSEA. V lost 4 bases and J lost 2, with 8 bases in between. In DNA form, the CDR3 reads TGCAGCGTTGTGGGCGGGAACTATGGCTACACCTTC. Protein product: CSVVGGNYGYTF.

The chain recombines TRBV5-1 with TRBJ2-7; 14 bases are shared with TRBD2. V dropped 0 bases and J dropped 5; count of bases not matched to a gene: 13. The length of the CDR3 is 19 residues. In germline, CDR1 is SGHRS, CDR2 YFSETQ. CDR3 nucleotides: TGCGCCAGCAGCTTGGCCATGAGACTAGCGGGAGGGCCTTACAACGAGCAGTACTTC. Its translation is CASSLAMRLAGGPYNEQYF.

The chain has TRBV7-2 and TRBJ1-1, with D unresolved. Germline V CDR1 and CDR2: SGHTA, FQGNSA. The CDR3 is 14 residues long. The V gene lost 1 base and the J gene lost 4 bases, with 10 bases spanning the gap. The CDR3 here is CASSLDGPGTEAFF. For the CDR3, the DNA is TGTGCCAGCAGCTTAGACGGCCCGGGCACTGAAGCTTTCTTT.

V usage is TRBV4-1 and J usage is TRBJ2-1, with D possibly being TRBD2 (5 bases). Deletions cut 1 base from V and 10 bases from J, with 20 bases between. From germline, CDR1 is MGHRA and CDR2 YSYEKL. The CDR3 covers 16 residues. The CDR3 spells CASSQGERRAVREQFF. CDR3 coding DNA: TGCGCCAGCAGCCAAGGCGAGAGGCGGGCGGTAAGAGAGCAGTTCTTC.

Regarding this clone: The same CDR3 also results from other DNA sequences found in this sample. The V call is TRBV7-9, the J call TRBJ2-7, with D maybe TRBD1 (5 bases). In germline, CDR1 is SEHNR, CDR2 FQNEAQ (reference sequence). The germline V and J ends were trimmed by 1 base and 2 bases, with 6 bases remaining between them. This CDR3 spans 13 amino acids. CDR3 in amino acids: CASSLDRTYEQYF. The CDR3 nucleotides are TGTGCCAGCAGCTTAGACAGGACCTACGAGCAGTACTTC.